These 25 T cell receptor beta chains came from one sample sequenced in a study of shared clonotypes between healthy human individuals. Produced via immunoSEQ multiplex PCR; TCRdb's table is partial and in-frame only. The sample yields roughly 2,000,000 clones, 80% to 95% seen once. Cells designated naive CD8 were CD45RO-negative and were positively selected for CCR7, with terminally differentiated effector memory CD45RA+ cells excluded. Material for sequencing was naive CD8+ T cells from PBMCs. The receptors shown here come from a man aged 18-30 years in good health. Some clones in this sample may be carry-over from other donors' samples.

On this clone: The sample carries other DNA sequences with the same CDR3. The rearrangement joins TRBV27 to TRBJ2-1; 10 bases agree with TRBD1. The V segment lost 3 bases and the J segment 6 bases; nucleotides outside the gene matches: 2. The CDR3 is made up of 14 amino acids. The germline CDR1 and CDR2 sequences are MNHEY and SMNVEV (reference sequence). CDR3 region: CASSLWDRGNEQFF. Here the CDR3 DNA reads TGTGCCAGCAGTTTGTGGGACAGGGGCAATGAGCAGTTCTTC.

The chain has TRBV29-1 and TRBJ2-7; D unclear. The V gene's germline CDR1 is SQVTM and CDR2 ANQGSEA. The CDR3 is 10 amino acids. V was shortened by 6 bases and J by 5 bases, with 8 bases between the two germline ends. The CDR3 loop is CSVRQDEQYF. The CDR3, as DNA: TGCAGCGTGCGACAAGACGAGCAGTACTTC.

The chain couples TRBV7-9 to TRBJ2-7; 12 nucleotides line up with TRBD2. Per the germline V gene, CDR1 is SEHNR and CDR2 is FQNEAQ (reference sequence). V shed 5 bases, J shed 6 bases, and the junction held 5 bases outside the gene matches. The CDR3 length is 14 residues. CDR3 loop: CASSRLAGVGEQYF. In nucleotides, the CDR3 is TGTGCCAGCAGCCGACTAGCGGGAGTGGGCGAGCAGTACTTC.

The chain is built from TRBV6-6 and TRBJ2-2, with 7 bases lining up with TRBD2. The CDR3 has 14 amino acids. Losses at the gene ends were 11 bases for V and 1 base for J; bases not matched to a gene: 7. Germline V CDR1 and CDR2: MNHNY, SVGAGI (reference sequence). CDR3 DNA: TGTGCCCTCGGGGGAGGGATGAACACCGGGGAGCTGTTTTTT. It yields the protein CALGGGMNTGELFF.

The chain links TRBV6-1 to TRBJ2-7, with D tentatively TRBD1 or TRBD2 (6 bases each). V was trimmed by 3 bases and J by 2 bases, leaving 14 bases between them. Germline V CDR1 and CDR2: MNHNS, SASEGT. This CDR3 contains 15 residues. CDR3 bases: TGTGCCAGCAGTGATCAATGGGGGGCAGCCTACGAGCAGTACTTC. Its protein is CASSDQWGAAYEQYF.

V usage is TRBV9 and J usage is TRBJ2-3; D gene ambiguous. The length of the CDR3 is 19 residues. Germline values: CDR1 SGDLS, CDR2 YYNGEE. Trimming removed 0 bases from V and 4 bases from J, with 24 bases in between. The CDR3 protein is CASSVGSRRSAFSPDTQYF. The CDR3 DNA sequence: TGTGCCAGCAGCGTAGGGAGTCGCCGGAGCGCCTTCAGCCCAGATACGCAGTATTTT.

The CDR3 here is CASAGTGPGGYTF. The CDR3 coding sequence is TGTGCCAGCGCGGGGACAGGGCCGGGTGGCTACACCTTC. V and J are TRBV9 and TRBJ1-2; 9 positions match TRBD1. Trimming removed 7 bases from V and 7 bases from J; junction bases left unmatched: 8. Germline V gene lookup returns CDR1 SGDLS and CDR2 YYNGEE. The CDR3 covers 13 residues.

This chain joins TRBV25-1 and TRBJ2-2, with a weak D call TRBD1 (5 bases). There are 12 residues in the CDR3. Per the germline V gene, CDR1 is MGHDK and CDR2 is SYGVNS. V was cut by 7 bases and J by 4 bases, with 7 bases left in between. The CDR3, as DNA: TGTGCCAGCAACCAGGGCACCGGGGAGCTGTTTTTT. Translating it yields CASNQGTGELFF.

This chain connects TRBV6-5 to TRBJ2-1; TRBD2 matches at 7 bases. The CDR3 consists of 15 residues. Germline CDR1 reads MNHEY; CDR2 reads SVGAGI. The J segment lost 6 bases and the V segment lost 6 bases, leaving 11 bases of the junction unmatched. The CDR3 region has the DNA TGTGCCAGCAGCCCTCGGAGAGGGAGGGCCAATGAGCAGTTCTTC. Translating gives CASSPRRGRANEQFF.

For this clone: At the DNA level, this CDR3 is encoded by other sequences in the same sample as well. In DNA form, the CDR3 reads TGTGCCAGCAGTTCCGGACAGGGCAATCAGCCCCAGCATTTT. Translating it yields CASSSGQGNQPQHF. The chain combines TRBV27 with TRBJ1-5; 7 nucleotides match TRBD1. Germline V CDR1 and CDR2: MNHEY, SMNVEV (reference sequence). This CDR3 has 14 residues. The junction had 2 bases not matched to a gene; V was cut back by 4 bases and J by 2 bases.

This rearrangement joins TRBV25-1 to TRBJ1-2, with D possibly matching TRBD1 (6 bases). Germline CDR1 MGHDK, CDR2 SYGVNS. V lost 3 bases and J 4 bases, leaving 12 bases between the germline ends. This CDR3 comprises 14 residues. CDR3 in DNA: TGTGCCAGCAGTGATTACCGGGACATCTATGGCTACACCTTC. This encodes CASSDYRDIYGYTF.

V usage is TRBV10-2 and J usage is TRBJ2-3; TRBD2 agrees at 7 bases. The germline CDR1 and CDR2 sequences are WSHSY and SAAADI. CDR3 length equals 14 residues. V gave up 7 bases and J gave up 4 bases; unmatched junction bases: 8. The CDR3 loop reads CASNQRDDPDTQYF. The CDR3 DNA sequence: TGCGCCAGCAATCAGCGGGATGATCCAGATACGCAGTATTTT.

V and J are TRBV4-1 and TRBJ2-7, with 10 bases fitting TRBD1. V trimming: 1 base; J trimming: 3 bases; junction bases outside the gene matches: 9. CDR1 is MGHRA, CDR2 YSYEKL, per germline. CDR3 length equals 17 residues. For the CDR3, the DNA is TGCGCCAGCAGCCAAGGTTCGATACGGGACAGGGGCTACGAGCAGTACTTC. Protein product: CASSQGSIRDRGYEQYF.

The rearrangement joins TRBV7-9 to TRBJ2-6; 10 positions match TRBD1. J lost 4 bases, V lost 6 bases, and 12 bases had no gene match. The CDR3 runs to 18 residues. Germline V gene sequence: CDR1 SEHNR, CDR2 FQNEAQ (reference sequence). Here the CDR3 DNA reads TGTGCCAGCAGGTCCCTGGGGGACAGGGGATCAGGGGCCAACGTCCTGACTTTC. It translates to CASRSLGDRGSGANVLTF.

V and J are TRBV6-1 and TRBJ1-1; a possible D gene is TRBD1 (6 bases). Deletions cut 7 bases from V and 2 bases from J, with 14 bases between. Looked up from germline, CDR1 is MNHNS and CDR2 is SASEGT. The CDR3 contains 14 residues. This chain's CDR3 is CASNNRDINTEAFF. The CDR3, as DNA: TGTGCCAGCAATAACCGGGACATAAACACTGAAGCTTTCTTT.

CDR3 sequence: CASSLGQGDENEQFF. The CDR3 DNA reads as TGTGCCAGCAGCTTAGGGCAGGGTGATGAAAATGAGCAGTTCTTC. The chain employs TRBV7-7 and TRBJ2-1, with D maybe TRBD1 (5 bases). The CDR3 sequence is 15 residues long. CDR1 SSHAT and CDR2 FNYEAQ come from the germline V gene (reference sequence). V dropped 1 base and J dropped 7 bases, with 14 bases sitting between them.

In the case of this clone: This same CDR3 is encoded by further DNA sequences in the sample. This rearrangement joins TRBV27 to TRBJ2-3, with D maybe TRBD1 (5 bases). The CDR3 is 14 residues long. The V and J ends lost 2 bases and 0 bases respectively, with 6 bases between them. Germline loops: CDR1 MNHEY, CDR2 SMNVEV (reference sequence). The CDR3 here is CASSLGASTDTQYF. In nucleotides, the CDR3 is TGTGCCAGCAGTTTAGGGGCTAGCACAGATACGCAGTATTTT.

CDR3 region: CASSLAASHRYEQYF. CDR3 nucleotide sequence: TGTGCCAGCAGCTTAGCAGCCTCACACCGATACGAGCAGTACTTC. This chain connects TRBV7-8 to TRBJ2-7; D remains ambiguous. V lost 0 bases to trimming and J lost 4 bases, with 13 bases between them. Germline V CDR1 and CDR2: SGHVS, FQNEAQ. The CDR3 extends over 15 amino acids.

The chain links TRBV7-6 to TRBJ2-7; TRBD1 agrees at 9 bases. Germline lookup yields CDR1 SGHVS and CDR2 FNYEAQ. V lost 4 bases and J lost 4; bases outside the gene matches: 5. The CDR3 totals 14 residues. The CDR3 region has the DNA TGTGCCAGCAGCTCCGGGACAGGGTTATACGAGCAGTACTTC. Encoded protein: CASSSGTGLYEQYF.

The CDR3 sequence is CASSHAPAGPGELFF. CDR3 DNA: TGCGCCAGCAGCCATGCCCCGGCGGGGCCCGGGGAGCTGTTTTTT. The rearrangement links TRBV4-1 to TRBJ2-2; D may be TRBD2 (6 bases). The CDR3 totals 15 residues. CDR1 MGHRA and CDR2 YSYEKL come from the germline V gene. Trimming stripped 3 bases from V and 6 bases from J, with 14 bases between.

The V and J genes are TRBV27 and TRBJ2-2; 8 bases are shared with TRBD2. CDR3 length: 17 amino acids. The germline CDR1 and CDR2 sequences are MNHEY and SMNVEV (reference sequence). J was trimmed by 2 bases and V by 2 bases; bases with no gene match: 7. In DNA form, the CDR3 reads TGTGCCAGCAGTTTAAGAGGTCTAGCGGGCAACACCGGGGAGCTGTTTTTT. It is translated as CASSLRGLAGNTGELFF.

This clone was seen once. J is TRBJ1-3 and V is TRBV7-4; unclear D gene. Trimming cost V 0 bases and J 0 bases, with 15 bases left between them. The CDR3 covers 18 residues. CDR1 SGHVT and CDR2 SQSDAQ come from the germline V gene. As DNA, the CDR3 is TGTGCCAGCAGCTTAGCCACAGCGAGAAGGGTCTCTGGAAACACCATATATTTT. Amino acid sequence: CASSLATARRVSGNTIYF.

The chain recombines TRBV7-2 with TRBJ2-7, with 10 bases aligning to TRBD1. CDR3 length: 16 residues. Germline CDR1 is SGHTA and CDR2 is FQGNSA. The V and J ends lost 6 bases and 0 bases, in that order; junction bases with no gene match: 8. CDR3 residues: CASRTGGAALSYEQYF. In DNA form, the CDR3 reads TGTGCCAGCAGGACAGGGGGCGCCGCCCTCTCCTACGAGCAGTACTTC. The full variable domain, in which reference TRBV7-2 and TRBJ2-7 provide the parts outside the CDR3, is GAGVSQSPSNKVTEKGKDVELRCDPISGHTALYWYRQSLGQGLEFLIYFQGNSAPDKSGLPSDRFSAERTGGSVSTLTIQRTQQEDSAVYLCASRTGGAALSYEQYFGPGTRLTVT.

The chain recombines TRBV9 with TRBJ2-7; D might be TRBD2 (6 bases). Germline V lookup: CDR1 SGDLS, CDR2 YYNGEE. V was shortened by 2 bases and J by 6 bases, with 12 bases between the two germline ends. There are 13 residues in the CDR3. The CDR3 loop is CASSVYGSSEQYF. The CDR3 DNA reads TGTGCCAGCAGCGTGTACGGGAGCTCCGAGCAGTACTTC.

The chain carries TRBV27 and TRBJ2-3; D is undetermined. V was cut by 0 bases and J by 2 bases, with 12 bases left in between. The CDR3 is 16 residues long. Germline V gene data show CDR1 as MNHEY and CDR2 as SMNVEV (reference sequence). Written as DNA, the CDR3 is TGTGCCAGCAGTTTATCCGGGCTCTTTATCACAGATACGCAGTATTTT. Its protein is CASSLSGLFITDTQYF.